This record concerns one T cell receptor (beta chain) sequence. Additional DNA sequences in this sample encode the identical CDR3. This entry belongs to a study of blood T cell repertoires in COVID-19. Turning to the study itself: COVID-19 samples, acute and convalescent, were from the United States, Italy and Spain.

TCRdb's copy holds only in-frame clones and misses some; the assay was immunoSEQ multiplex PCR. The sample has 300,000 to 400,000 clones, roughly 90% seen once. This CDR3 comprises 13 residues. Trimming cost V 6 bases and J 1 base; bases outside gene matches: 3. In terms of age and location, participants ranged from about 18 to 95 years and lived in about two dozen US areas. Which cohort a participant joined came from the clinical history participants gave. This clonotype originated in a woman aged 30 to 39 with acute COVID-19. What was sequenced was PBMCs or T cells enriched from blood (not recorded which). This chain links TRBV12-3 or TRBV12-4 with TRBJ2-7, with 7 positions matching TRBD1. CDR3 coding DNA: TGTGCCAGCAGGCCAGGGGGTTCCTACGAGCAGTACTTC. Translated, it gives CASRPGGSYEQYF.